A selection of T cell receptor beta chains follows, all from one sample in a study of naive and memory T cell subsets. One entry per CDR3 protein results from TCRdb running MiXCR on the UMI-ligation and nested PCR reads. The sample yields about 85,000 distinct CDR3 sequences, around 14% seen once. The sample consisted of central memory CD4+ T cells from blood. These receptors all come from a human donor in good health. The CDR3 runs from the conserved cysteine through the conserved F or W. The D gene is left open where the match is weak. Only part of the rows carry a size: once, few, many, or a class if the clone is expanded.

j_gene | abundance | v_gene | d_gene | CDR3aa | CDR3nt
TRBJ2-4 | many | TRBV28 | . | CASSPGGTAKNIQYF | TGTGCCAGCAGCCCAGGCGGAACGGCCAAAAACATTCAGTACTTC
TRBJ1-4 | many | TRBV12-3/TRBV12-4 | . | CASIPGTGWGEKLFF | TGTGCCAGCATCCCGGGTACGGGGTGGGGTGAAAAACTGTTTTTT
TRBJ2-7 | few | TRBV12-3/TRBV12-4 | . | CASSLEREQYF | TGTGCCAGCAGTCTCGAGCGCGAGCAGTACTTC
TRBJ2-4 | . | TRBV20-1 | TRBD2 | CSARDPGEGNIQYF | TGCAGTGCTAGAGATCCGGGGGAGGGGAACATTCAGTACTTC
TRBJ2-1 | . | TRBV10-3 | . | CAIGGVDLSYNEQFF | TGTGCCATCGGAGGCGTGGACCTGTCCTACAATGAGCAGTTCTTC
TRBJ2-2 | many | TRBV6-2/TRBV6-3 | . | CASSSHPGTGELFF | TGTGCCAGCAGTTCTCATCCTGGGACCGGGGAGCTGTTTTTT
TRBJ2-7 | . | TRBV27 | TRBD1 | CASSLLDSGTGSEQYF | TGTGCCAGCAGTCTCCTCGACTCCGGGACAGGGAGCGAGCAGTACTTC
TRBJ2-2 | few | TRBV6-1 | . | CASSEGRWGTGELFF | TGTGCCAGCAGTGAAGGCCGTTGGGGCACCGGGGAGCTGTTTTTT
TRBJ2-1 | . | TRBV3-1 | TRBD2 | CASSPGTSGSRDEQFF | TGTGCCAGCAGCCCCGGGACTAGCGGGAGTCGCGATGAGCAGTTCTTC
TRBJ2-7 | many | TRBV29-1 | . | CSVPGTYEQYF | TGCAGCGTGCCCGGGACCTACGAGCAGTACTTC
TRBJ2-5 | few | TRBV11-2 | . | CASSLNRVARETQYF | TGTGCCAGCAGCTTAAACCGGGTAGCTCGGGAGACCCAGTACTTC
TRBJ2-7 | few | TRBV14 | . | CASSQVPVWQAQREEQYF | TGTGCCAGCAGCCAAGTCCCCGTATGGCAGGCCCAAAGGGAAGAGCAGTACTTC
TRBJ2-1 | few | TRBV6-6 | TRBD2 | CASSYSTSGTSAGLVF | TGTGCCAGCAGTTACTCGACTAGCGGGACATCGGCGGGGTTAGTCTTC
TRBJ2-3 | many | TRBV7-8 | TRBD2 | CASSLAAGVGDTQYF | TGTGCCAGCAGCTTAGCGGCGGGAGTGGGGGATACGCAGTATTTT
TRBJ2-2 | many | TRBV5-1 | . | CASSLPEGELFF | TGCGCCAGCAGCTTGCCGGAGGGGGAGCTGTTTTTT
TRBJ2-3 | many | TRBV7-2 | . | CASSFGIQLTDTQYF | TGTGCCAGCAGCTTTGGGATCCAACTCACAGATACGCAGTATTTT
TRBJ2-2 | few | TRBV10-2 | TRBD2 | CASSEWLSGGTGELFF | TGCGCCAGCAGTGAATGGCTCAGCGGGGGCACCGGGGAGCTGTTTTTT
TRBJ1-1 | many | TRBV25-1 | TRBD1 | CASSERDRQDTEAFF | TGTGCCAGCAGTGAAAGGGACAGGCAGGACACTGAAGCTTTCTTT
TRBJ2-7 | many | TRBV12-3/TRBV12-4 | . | CASSLKGYEQYF | TGTGCCAGCAGTTTAAAGGGATACGAGCAGTACTTC
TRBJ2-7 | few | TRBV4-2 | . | CASSQELSRAFDEQYF | TGTGCCAGCAGCCAAGAATTGTCACGAGCTTTCGACGAGCAGTACTTC
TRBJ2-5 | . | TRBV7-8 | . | CASSLIGRGSSQETQYF | TGTGCCAGCAGCTTAATCGGCCGCGGATCGTCTCAAGAGACCCAGTACTTC
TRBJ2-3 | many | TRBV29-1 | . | CSVSSSSEGTQYF | TGCAGCGTTTCTTCCTCGTCGGAGGGTACGCAGTATTTT
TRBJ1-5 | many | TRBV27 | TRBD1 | CASSGGWGNQPQHF | TGTGCCAGCTCAGGGGGATGGGGCAATCAGCCCCAGCATTTT
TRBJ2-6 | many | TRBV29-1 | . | CSVAEPPGANVLTF | TGCAGCGTTGCCGAACCCCCTGGGGCCAACGTCCTGACTTTC
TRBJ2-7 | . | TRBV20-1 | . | CSASGSPVSYEQYF | TGCAGTGCTTCGGGATCGCCTGTTTCCTACGAGCAGTACTTC
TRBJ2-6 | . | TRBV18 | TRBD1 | CASSPLQGAPSGANVLTF | TGTGCCAGCTCACCCTTACAGGGGGCACCCTCTGGGGCCAACGTCCTGACTTTC
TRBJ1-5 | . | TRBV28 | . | CASTYSNQPQHF | TGTGCCAGCACCTATAGCAATCAGCCCCAGCATTTT
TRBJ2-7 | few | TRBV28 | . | CASSLAGVGSYEQYF | TGTGCCAGCAGTTTAGCCGGGGTGGGCTCCTACGAGCAGTACTTC
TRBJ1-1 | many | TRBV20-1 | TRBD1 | CSVVKGQGETEAFF | TGCAGCGTAGTCAAGGGACAGGGCGAGACTGAAGCTTTCTTT
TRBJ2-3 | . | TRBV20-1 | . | CSASLGGEGTQYF | TGCAGTGCTAGCCTCGGGGGAGAAGGTACGCAGTATTTT
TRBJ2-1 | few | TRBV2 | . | CASSERLEVVFF | TGTGCCAGCAGTGAAAGACTAGAAGTGGTGTTCTTC
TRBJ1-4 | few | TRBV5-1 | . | CASRQGVSGEKLFF | TGCGCCAGCAGGCAAGGGGTGTCGGGTGAAAAACTGTTTTTT
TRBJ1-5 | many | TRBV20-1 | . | CSGKWGDQPQHF | TGCAGTGGAAAGTGGGGGGATCAGCCCCAGCATTTT
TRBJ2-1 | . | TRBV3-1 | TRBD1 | CASSWDSYNEQFF | TGTGCCAGCAGCTGGGACAGCTACAATGAGCAGTTCTTC
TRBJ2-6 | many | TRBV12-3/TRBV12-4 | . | CASCHTSGANVLTF | TGTGCCAGTTGCCATACCTCTGGGGCCAACGTCCTGACTTTC
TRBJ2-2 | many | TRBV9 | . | CASSVGPGGANGELFF | TGTGCCAGCAGCGTAGGACCTGGGGGGGCCAACGGGGAGCTGTTTTTT
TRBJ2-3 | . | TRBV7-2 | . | CASSGDQADTQYF | TGTGCCAGCAGCGGAGACCAGGCTGATACGCAGTATTTT
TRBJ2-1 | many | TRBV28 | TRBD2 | CASSFVSGTTRNEQFF | TGTGCCAGCAGTTTCGTGTCCGGGACTACGAGAAATGAGCAGTTCTTC
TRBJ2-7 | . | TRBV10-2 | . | CASSEQGDEQYF | TGCGCCAGCAGTGAACAGGGCGACGAGCAGTACTTC
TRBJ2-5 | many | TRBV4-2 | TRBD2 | CASSQDGLAGDQETQYF | TGTGCCAGCAGCCAAGATGGGCTAGCGGGAGATCAAGAGACCCAGTACTTC
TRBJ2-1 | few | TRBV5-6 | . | CASNSLKDRHSYNEQFF | TGTGCCAGCAATTCGTTAAAGGACCGACACTCCTACAATGAGCAGTTCTTC
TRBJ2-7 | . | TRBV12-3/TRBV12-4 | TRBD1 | CASRAGTGSHEQYF | TGTGCCAGCAGAGCCGGGACAGGGTCCCACGAGCAGTACTTC
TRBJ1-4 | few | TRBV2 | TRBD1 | CASRLDRAVEKLFF | TGTGCCAGCAGACTCGACAGGGCCGTTGAAAAACTGTTTTTT
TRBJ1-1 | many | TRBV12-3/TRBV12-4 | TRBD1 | CASSQGVGTEAFF | TGTGCCAGCAGTCAGGGGGTAGGAACTGAAGCTTTCTTT
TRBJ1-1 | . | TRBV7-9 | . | CASSQILTANTEAFF | TGTGCCAGCAGCCAAATCCTGACAGCGAACACTGAAGCTTTCTTT
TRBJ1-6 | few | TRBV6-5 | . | CASRRDGGNSPLHF | TGTGCCAGCAGGAGGGACGGAGGGAATTCACCCCTCCACTTT
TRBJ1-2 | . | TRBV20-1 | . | CSARDSQRVAGSEYGYTF | TGCAGTGCTAGAGACTCCCAAAGGGTTGCAGGGTCGGAGTATGGCTACACCTTC
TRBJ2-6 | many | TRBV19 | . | CASSMYSFSGANVLTF | TGTGCCAGTAGTATGTATAGTTTCTCTGGGGCCAACGTCCTGACTTTC
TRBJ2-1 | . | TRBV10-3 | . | CAISESLEGSYNEQFF | TGTGCCATCAGTGAGTCTCTCGAAGGCTCCTACAATGAGCAGTTCTTC
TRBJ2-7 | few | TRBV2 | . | CASSVSGPTYEQYF | TGTGCCAGCAGTGTTAGCGGCCCTACCTACGAGCAGTACTTC
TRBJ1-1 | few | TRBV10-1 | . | CASSESGRITEAFF | TGCGCCAGCAGTGAGTCGGGCAGAATCACTGAAGCTTTCTTT
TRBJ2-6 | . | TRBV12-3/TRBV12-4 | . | CASSFETGANVLTF | TGTGCCAGCAGTTTTGAAACTGGGGCCAACGTCCTGACTTTC